This TCR beta chain emerged from a study of T cells in narcolepsy. Study overall: Healthy controls were enrolled alongside patients with narcolepsy type 1 or type 2. General study points: Autoreactive clonotypes reportedly recurred in blood of same and different patients, not controls.

Only one count was recorded for this clone. Its antigen is not identified. CDR3 size: 15 residues. J lost 2 bases, V lost 9 bases, and 6 bases had no gene match. Germline lookup yields CDR1 SNHLY and CDR2 FYNNEI. Repertoires were generated with immunoSEQ multiplex PCR, while TCRdb's copy carries only in-frame clones and drops some. The sample has some 13,000 clones, approximately 88% seen once. The J gene is TRBJ2-2, the V gene TRBV2; TRBD2 matches at 10 bases. Sequencing was performed on CD45RA- memory CD4+ T cells from PBMCs. This TCR was recovered from a human donor with narcolepsy. The CDR3 sequence: CARQASGRNTGELFF. CDR3 bases: TGTGCCAGACAAGCTAGCGGGAGAAACACCGGGGAGCTGTTTTTT.